This passage covers 21 T cell receptor beta chains from one sample sequenced in a study of T cells expressing NK-cell markers. Using the 5' RACE reads, TCRdb records one entry per CDR3 protein without DNA. The table lists roughly 350,000 distinct CDR3 sequences. The source material was blood T cells: a sorted CD56 or NKG2C T cell subset, CD4+ or CD8+ T cells, or bulk PBMC T cells (not recorded which). The receptors derive from a man aged 18 to 69 in good health.

This CDR3 is CASSPRSGSRETQYF. The V gene is TRBV6-2 or TRBV6-3, the J gene TRBJ2-5. Germline lookup yields CDR1 MNHEY and CDR2 SVGEGT. The CDR3 consists of 15 residues.

The rearrangement uses TRBV5-4 and TRBJ2-5; the D call from TCRdb, TRBD1, cannot be confirmed without DNA. Germline CDR1 reads SGHNT; CDR2 reads YYREEE (reference sequence). This CDR3 is 14 amino acids long. CDR3 sequence reads: CASSWGGQQETQYF.

V and J are TRBV12-3 or TRBV12-4 and TRBJ2-7; the TCRdb D gene call, TRBD1, has no DNA to confirm it. CDR3 length: 15 residues. The CDR3 protein is CASSQQGRADYEQYF.

This chain joins TRBV28 and TRBJ1-6. Germline V lookup: CDR1 MDHEN, CDR2 SYDVKM. The CDR3 totals 14 residues. CDR3 region: CASSLRPYNSPLHF. The whole variable domain, filled in from reference TRBV28 and TRBJ1-6, reads DVKVTQSSRYLVKRTGEKVFLECVQDMDHENMFWYRQDPGLGLRLIYFSYDVKMKEKGDIPEGYSVSREKKERFSLILESASTNQTSMYLCASSLRPYNSPLHFGNGTRLTVT.

The chain combines TRBV20-1 with TRBJ2-7; as DNA is missing, the TRBD2 call by TCRdb cannot be tested. CDR1 DFQATT and CDR2 SNEGSKA come from the germline V gene (reference sequence). The CDR3 has 14 amino acids. The CDR3 reads CSANKGRVSYEQYF.

This sequence joins TRBV5-6 and TRBJ2-5. The length of the CDR3 is 12 residues. Germline V gene lookup returns CDR1 SGHDT and CDR2 YYEEEE. CDR3 loop: CASSWDRETQYF. Drawing the rest from reference TRBV5-6 and TRBJ2-5, the complete variable domain is DAGVTQSPTHLIKTRGQQVTLRCSPKSGHDTVSWYQQALGQGPQFIFQYYEEEERQRGNFPDRFSGHQFPNYSSELNVNALLLGDSALYLCASSWDRETQYFGPGTRLLVL.

V and J are TRBV20-1 and TRBJ1-6. CDR3 length: 14 residues. Germline V lookup: CDR1 DFQATT, CDR2 SNEGSKA (reference sequence). This CDR3 reads CSARALSYNSPLHF.

V gene TRBV12-3 or TRBV12-4 combines with J gene TRBJ2-2. The CDR3 runs 14 residues. This CDR3 is CASTPGSNTGELFF.

The CDR3 sequence: CASNLLTGTSYNEQFF. This rearrangement joins TRBV11-1 to TRBJ2-1; TCRdb proposes TRBD2, but this gene call is untestable without DNA. This CDR3 has 16 residues. Germline V CDR1 and CDR2: SGHAT, FQDESV (reference sequence).

The rearrangement links TRBV7-9 to TRBJ2-3; TCRdb's D call of TRBD1 is untestable without DNA. Germline V lookup: CDR1 SEHNR, CDR2 FQNEAQ (reference sequence). The CDR3 extends over 19 amino acids. The CDR3 spells CASSFGGGGSGGNTDTQYF.

This sequence joins TRBV18 and TRBJ1-5; the D call of TRBD1 rests on TCRdb alone, since no DNA is present to check it. CDR3 length equals 12 residues. Germline-derived CDR1 and CDR2 are KGHSH and LQKENI. CDR3 amino acids: CASSPQGTYLHF.

The chain couples TRBV30 to TRBJ2-7; the TCRdb call, TRBD1, lacks DNA for checking. The CDR3 contains 13 residues. Germline CDR1 and CDR2: GTSNPN and SVGIG (reference sequence). The CDR3 sequence is CAWKGVQSYEQYF.

The chain carries TRBV12-3 or TRBV12-4 and TRBJ1-3; lacking DNA, the TRBD1 call made by TCRdb goes unchecked. The CDR3 contains 15 residues. The CDR3 protein is CASRLRTGRGNTIYF.

This rearrangement joins TRBV18 to TRBJ1-6; the TRBD1 assignment by TCRdb is unverifiable without DNA. The CDR3 contains 14 residues. CDR1 KGHSH and CDR2 LQKENI come from the germline V gene. The chain's CDR3 is CASSPVRDNSPLHF.

The chain employs TRBV12-3 or TRBV12-4 and TRBJ2-1; TCRdb designates TRBD2, a call that cannot be tested without DNA. The CDR3 has 14 amino acids. CDR3 in amino acids: CASRQGLAHNEQFF.

This sequence joins TRBV15 and TRBJ2-5; TCRdb reports TRBD2, a call that lacks DNA to check it against. The CDR3 covers 14 residues. Per germline, CDR1 LNHNV and CDR2 YYDKDF (reference sequence). This CDR3 reads CATSRASGLETQYF. Together with reference TRBV15 and TRBJ2-5, the CDR3 gives the full variable domain: DAMVIQNPRYQVTQFGKPVTLSCSQTLNHNVMYWYQQKSSQAPKLLFHYYDKDFNNEADTPDNFQSRRPNTSFCFLDIRSPGLGDTAMYLCATSRASGLETQYFGPGTRLLVL.

J is TRBJ2-3 and V is TRBV7-9. This CDR3 is built from 14 residues. Germline V gene sequence: CDR1 SEHNR, CDR2 FQNEAQ (reference sequence). CDR3 sequence: CASSRSRGQDTQYF.

The V and J genes are TRBV6-2 or TRBV6-3 and TRBJ2-2; TCRdb's D gene call, TRBD1, goes unchecked for lack of DNA. This CDR3 has 15 amino acids. The germline CDR1 and CDR2 sequences are MNHEY and SVGEGT. This CDR3 reads CASSSPNVGPGELFF.

The rearrangement links TRBV11-3 to TRBJ2-5. Looked up from germline, CDR1 is SGHNT and CDR2 is YENEEA. The CDR3 is made up of 11 amino acids. The CDR3 sequence is CASRADETQYF.

J is TRBJ2-3 and V is TRBV28; TCRdb gives TRBD1 as the D gene, but with no DNA this cannot be confirmed. This CDR3 contains 13 residues. Germline values: CDR1 MDHEN, CDR2 SYDVKM. CDR3 amino acids: CASSGAGPDTQYF.

V and J are TRBV20-1 and TRBJ2-1; TCRdb indicates TRBD1, and absent DNA this call remains unverified. Per germline, CDR1 DFQATT and CDR2 SNEGSKA (reference sequence). CDR3 length: 14 amino acids. The CDR3 here is CSARDRGMDNEQFF.